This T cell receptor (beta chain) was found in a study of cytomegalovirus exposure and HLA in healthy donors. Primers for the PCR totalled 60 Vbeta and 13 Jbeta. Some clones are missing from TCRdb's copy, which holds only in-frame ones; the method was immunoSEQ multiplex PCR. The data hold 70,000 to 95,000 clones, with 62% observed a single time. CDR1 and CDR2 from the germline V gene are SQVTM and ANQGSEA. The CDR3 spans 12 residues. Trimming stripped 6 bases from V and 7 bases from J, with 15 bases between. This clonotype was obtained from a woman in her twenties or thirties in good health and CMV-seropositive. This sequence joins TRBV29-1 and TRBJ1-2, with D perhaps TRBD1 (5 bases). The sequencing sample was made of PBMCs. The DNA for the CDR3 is TGCAGCGTACCGGGACTCACCCCTGGCTACACCTTC. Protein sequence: CSVPGLTPGYTF. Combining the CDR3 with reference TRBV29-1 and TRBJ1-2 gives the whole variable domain SAVISQKPSRDICQRGTSLTIQCQVDSQVTMMFWYRQQPGQSLTLIATANQGSEATYESGFVIDKFPISRPNLTFSTLTVSNMSPEDSSIYLCSVPGLTPGYTFGSGTRLTVV.